The sequence of this T cell receptor beta chain was determined in a study of T cells in Graves' hyperthyroidism and ophthalmopathy. General study results and limits: Ophthalmopathy was identified by the model a median approximately 6.4 months ahead of onset. The authors' 13 V-J model separated ophthalmopathy from stable hyperthyroidism.

Diagnostic decisions used clinical symptoms, serum thyroxine and TRAb, thyroid ultrasound and orbital computed tomography. The CDR3 sequence is 15 residues long. Germline assignment: CDR1 SQVTM and CDR2 ANQGSEA. V lost 7 bases and J lost 1; bases outside the gene matches: 9. Amplification targeted TCR beta CDR3 regions from RNA transcripts. The HTBI primer set was used in a first-round RT-PCR of the TCR CDR3. MiXCR, applied by TCRdb to the multiplex PCR reads, yields one record per CDR3 protein. The sample holds around 600,000 distinct CDR3 sequences; approximately 42% are singletons and the top ten take less than 9%. This clonotype has more than one count but fewer than ten. Its antigen is not identified.

The genes are TRBV29-1 and TRBJ2-3, with TRBD1 identical over 9 bases. Input material: peripheral blood or thyroid tissue (not recorded which). This clonotype was obtained from an adult man with Graves' disease, either hyperthyroidism or ophthalmopathy (not recorded which). CDR3 nucleotide sequence: TGCAGCGAACTTATCCGGGACAGGGGCACAGATACGCAGTATTTT. Its translation is CSELIRDRGTDTQYF.